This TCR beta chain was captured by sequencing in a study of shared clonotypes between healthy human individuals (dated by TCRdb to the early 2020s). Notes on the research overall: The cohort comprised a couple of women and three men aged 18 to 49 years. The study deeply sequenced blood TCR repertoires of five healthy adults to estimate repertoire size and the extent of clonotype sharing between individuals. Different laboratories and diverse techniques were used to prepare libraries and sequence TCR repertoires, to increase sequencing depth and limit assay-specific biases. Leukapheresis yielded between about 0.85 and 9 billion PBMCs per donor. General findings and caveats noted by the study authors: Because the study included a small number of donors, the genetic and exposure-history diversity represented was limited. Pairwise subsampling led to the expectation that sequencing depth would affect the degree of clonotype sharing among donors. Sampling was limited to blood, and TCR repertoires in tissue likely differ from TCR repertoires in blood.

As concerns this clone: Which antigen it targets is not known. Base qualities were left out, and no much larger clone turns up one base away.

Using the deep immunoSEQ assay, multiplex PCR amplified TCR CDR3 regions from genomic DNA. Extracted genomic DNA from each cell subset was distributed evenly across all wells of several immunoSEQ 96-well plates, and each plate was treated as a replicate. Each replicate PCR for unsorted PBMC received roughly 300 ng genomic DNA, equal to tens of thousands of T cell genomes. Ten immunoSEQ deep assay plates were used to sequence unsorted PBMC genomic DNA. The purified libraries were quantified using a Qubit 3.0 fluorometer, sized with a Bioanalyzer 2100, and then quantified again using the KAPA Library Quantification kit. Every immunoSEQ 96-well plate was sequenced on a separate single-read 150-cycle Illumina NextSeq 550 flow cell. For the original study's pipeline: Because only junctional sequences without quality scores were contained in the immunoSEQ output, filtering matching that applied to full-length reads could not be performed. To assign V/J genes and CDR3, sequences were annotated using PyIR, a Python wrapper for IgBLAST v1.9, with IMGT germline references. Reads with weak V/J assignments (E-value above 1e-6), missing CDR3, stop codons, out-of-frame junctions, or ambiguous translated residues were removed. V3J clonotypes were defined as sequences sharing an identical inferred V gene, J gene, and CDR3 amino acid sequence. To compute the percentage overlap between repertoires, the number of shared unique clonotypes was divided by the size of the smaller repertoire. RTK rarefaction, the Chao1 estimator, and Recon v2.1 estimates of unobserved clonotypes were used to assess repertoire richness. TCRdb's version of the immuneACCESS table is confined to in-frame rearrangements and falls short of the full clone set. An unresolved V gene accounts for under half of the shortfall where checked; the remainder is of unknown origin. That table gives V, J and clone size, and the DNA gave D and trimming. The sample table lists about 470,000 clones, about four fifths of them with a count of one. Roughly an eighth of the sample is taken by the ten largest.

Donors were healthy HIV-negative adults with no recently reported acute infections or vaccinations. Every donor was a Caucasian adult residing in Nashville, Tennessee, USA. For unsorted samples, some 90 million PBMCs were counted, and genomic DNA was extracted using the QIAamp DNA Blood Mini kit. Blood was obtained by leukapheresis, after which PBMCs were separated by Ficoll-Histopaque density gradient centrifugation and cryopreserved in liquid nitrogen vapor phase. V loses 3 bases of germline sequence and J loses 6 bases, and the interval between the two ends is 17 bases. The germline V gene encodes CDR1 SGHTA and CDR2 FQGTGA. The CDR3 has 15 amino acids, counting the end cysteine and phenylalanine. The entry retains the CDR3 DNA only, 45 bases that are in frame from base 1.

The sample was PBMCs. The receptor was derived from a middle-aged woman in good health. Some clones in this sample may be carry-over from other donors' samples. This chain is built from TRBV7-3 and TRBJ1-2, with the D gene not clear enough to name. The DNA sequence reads TGTGCCAGCAGCTTGGGGTCGGGGTCAGGCGATGGCTACACCTTC. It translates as CASSLGSGSGDGYTF.